This is a list of T cell receptor beta chains from one sample in a study of T cell repertoires in cytomegalovirus infection. No cognate antigen is known for these TCRs. TCRdb processed the reads anew with MiXCR; each CDR3 protein has one entry. Of about 830,000 distinct CDR3 sequences in the sample, around a third were seen once. The sequences come from cultured CD8+ T cells from PBMCs, collected from culture after CMV antigen stimulation. These receptors all come from a human donor in good health (CMV status not recorded). Some clones in this sample may be carry-over from other donors' samples. Both conserved end residues are part of each CDR3.

j_gene: TRBJ1-5; v_gene: TRBV2; len: 14; CDR3aa: CASTEGTGDQPQHF
j_gene: TRBJ2-1; v_gene: TRBV6-2/TRBV6-3; len: 15; CDR3aa: CASSPPGWSYNEQFF
j_gene: TRBJ1-2; v_gene: TRBV29-1; len: 16; CDR3aa: CSVGGESQSPQYGYTF
j_gene: TRBJ1-3; v_gene: TRBV7-9; len: 15; CDR3aa: CASSLTQVSGNTIYF
j_gene: TRBJ2-7; v_gene: TRBV7-9; len: 11; CDR3aa: CASSLGREQYF
j_gene: TRBJ2-3; v_gene: TRBV7-3; len: 15; CDR3aa: CASSLGAGGTDTQYF
j_gene: TRBJ2-1; v_gene: TRBV12-3/TRBV12-4; len: 14; CDR3aa: CASSPGTNYNEQFF
j_gene: TRBJ1-2; v_gene: TRBV7-2; len: 15; CDR3aa: CASSLPFTSRDGYTF
j_gene: TRBJ1-4; v_gene: TRBV4-3; len: 16; CDR3aa: CASSQRPGGANEKLFF
j_gene: TRBJ2-7; v_gene: TRBV27; len: 15; CDR3aa: CASSFRGQASYEQYF
j_gene: TRBJ2-1; v_gene: TRBV7-6; len: 21; CDR3aa: CASTTPEGAGVVESSYNEQFF
j_gene: TRBJ2-7; v_gene: TRBV7-8; len: 15; CDR3aa: CASSEDPGQGREQYF
j_gene: TRBJ1-2; v_gene: TRBV19; len: 13; CDR3aa: CVSSHDSNYGYTF
j_gene: TRBJ2-5; v_gene: TRBV4-2; len: 12; CDR3aa: CASSQEGETQYF
j_gene: TRBJ1-5; v_gene: TRBV7-2; len: 16; CDR3aa: CASSPGLGYSNQPQHF
j_gene: TRBJ1-6; v_gene: TRBV2; len: 11; CDR3aa: CASMGGSPLHF
j_gene: TRBJ2-1; v_gene: TRBV27; len: 14; CDR3aa: CASSLANSYNEQFF
j_gene: TRBJ2-1; v_gene: TRBV19; len: 15; CDR3aa: CASSIEAGPYNEQFF
j_gene: TRBJ1-6; v_gene: TRBV7-2; len: 16; CDR3aa: CASSLERRSPYSPLHF
j_gene: TRBJ1-4; v_gene: TRBV13; len: 15; CDR3aa: CASSLGAQLGEKLFF
j_gene: TRBJ1-1; v_gene: TRBV5-1; len: 17; CDR3aa: CASSLTSDRGMNTEAFF
j_gene: TRBJ2-5; v_gene: TRBV5-6; len: 14; CDR3aa: CASSLGTGVWSQYF
j_gene: TRBJ2-4; v_gene: TRBV9; len: 13; CDR3aa: CASSAGGANIQYF
j_gene: TRBJ2-1; v_gene: TRBV7-2; len: 14; CDR3aa: CASTTRGGYNEQFF